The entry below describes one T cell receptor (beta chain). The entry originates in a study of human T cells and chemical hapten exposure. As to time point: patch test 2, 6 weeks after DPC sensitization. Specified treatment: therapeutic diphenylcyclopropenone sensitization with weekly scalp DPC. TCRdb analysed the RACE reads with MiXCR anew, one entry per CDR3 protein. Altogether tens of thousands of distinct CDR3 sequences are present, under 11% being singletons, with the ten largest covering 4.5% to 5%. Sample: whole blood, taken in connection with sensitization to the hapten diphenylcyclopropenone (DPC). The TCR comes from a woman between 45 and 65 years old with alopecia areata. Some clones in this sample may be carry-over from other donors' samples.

The CDR3 nucleotides read TGCAGTGCTACAGGGAACGGGTATGGCTACACCTTC. This encodes CSATGNGYGYTF. The V call is TRBV20-1, the J call TRBJ1-2, with TRBD1 as a possible D gene (5 bases). The CDR3 loop spans 12 amino acids. The V end was cut by 4 bases, the J end by 5 bases, with 11 bases between. Looked up from germline, CDR1 is DFQATT and CDR2 is SNEGSKA (reference sequence).